This paragraph reports one TCR beta chain. No cognate antigen has been identified for it. No per-base quality is available; no much larger clone lies one base away. Collaborating institutions collected whole blood in K2EDTA tubes following their own protocols. For TCRbeta analysis, collaborators shipped samples in one of three forms: frozen whole blood, isolated PBMCs, or DNA extracted from either of those sample types. This sample stems from a study of blood T cell repertoires in COVID-19 (dated by TCRdb to the early 2020s). About the study as a whole: The collaborator samples originated in the United States, Italy and Spain and spanned the acute and convalescent phases of COVID-19. Deeply sampled blood TCRbeta repertoires from subjects exposed to, actively infected with, or recovered from COVID-19 were included in the dataset. The prospective study material was composed of cDNA or gDNA derived from T cells, B-cell-depleted T cells, or PBMCs. A freely available public database, intended as a resource for researchers studying the immune response to SARS-CoV-2, is where the repertoires were released. The sample metadata nearly always contained a de-identified subject ID, COVID-19 status, age in years and sex. Samples were obtained from the ongoing ImmuneRACE study (first 160 participants) and from 1,200 or so subjects provided by 6 global collaborators. Where available, HLA class I and class II types were taken from metadata supplied by the sample provider and were not determined by assay-based typing. Study-wide findings and limitations: How much clinical and demographic metadata was included differed by source and by participant, and the metadata was provided uncurated.

TCRbeta CDR3 regions were amplified from genomic DNA by means of the immunoSEQ Assay, a bias-controlled multiplex PCR. The authors' analysis ran thus. Nucleated cell counts per sample were estimated from amplification of reference gene primers within the assay. Sequence reads were collapsed and filtered to measure the absolute abundance of every unique TCRbeta CDR3 rearrangement. Productive Simpson clonality was computed per sample as the square root of Simpson's diversity index over productive rearrangements. Sourced from immuneACCESS, this table was stored by TCRdb with only in-frame sequences that have V and J called. A share of the clones is absent; for the studies checked, an unresolved V gene accounts for under half, and the remainder has no known explanation. For V, J and clone size, that table is used; D and trimming come from the DNA. A total of 200,000 to 250,000 clones appear in this sample, around nine tenths of them only once. The ten most abundant clones make up 4.5% to 5.5% of the sample.

The CDR3 goes from the cysteine to the phenylalanine over 14 residues. Of all the DNA, just the CDR3 is kept, 42 bases in frame from base 1. V is pared back by 5 bases and J by 9 bases, with 17 bases lying between the germline termini. Sequences MNHEY (CDR1) and SVGAGI (CDR2) are obtained from the germline V gene. The TCR sequence derives from a woman between 40 and 55 years old with acute or convalescent COVID-19. The receptor chain draws on TRBV6-5 and TRBJ1-5; the D gene is perhaps TRBD1, on 5 matching bases. Sequencing was performed on peripheral blood. Here is the DNA: TGTGCCAGCAGTACCCGTGGGGGGTCAGGGCCCCAGCATTTT. Its protein product is CASSTRGGSGPQHF.